Listed here are 28 T cell receptor beta chains from one sample, sequenced in a study of type 1 and type 2 diabetes patients. PCR was run on genomic DNA. The TCR beta CDR3 region was amplified using 30 forward and 13 reverse primers. A single record per CDR3 protein comes from TCRdb applying MiXCR to the multiplex PCR reads. The sample consists of more than 250,000 distinct CDR3 sequences, approximately 45% of them appearing once. The sequencing sample was made of peripheral blood mononuclear cells (PBMCs). The source of these receptors is a man aged 18 to 30 with type 2 diabetes.

V and J are TRBV20-1 and TRBJ2-7; D is perhaps TRBD1 (5 bases). Germline lookup yields CDR1 DFQATT and CDR2 SNEGSKA (reference sequence). This CDR3 comprises 14 residues. Trimming removed 1 base from V and 1 base from J, with 11 bases in between. The CDR3 nucleotides read TGCAGTGCTAGAGGAATAGGGGATTCCTACGAGCAGTACTTC. As protein: CSARGIGDSYEQYF.

Concerning this clonotype itself: The conserved closing phenylalanine or tryptophan is absent in this CDR3, likely reflecting a read error. No DNA is shown, since the ends of the CDR3 on it are uncertain; the CDR3 is the one TCRdb lists. V and J are TRBV7-2 and TRBJ2-7; the table's D call, TRBD2, was not checked against the DNA. Germline-derived CDR1 and CDR2 are SGHTA and FQGNSA. The CDR3 extends over 8 residues, inclusive of both ends. The CDR3 protein is CASSVRAG.

This clonotype was counted many times. V usage is TRBV19 and J usage is TRBJ2-7; 9 positions match TRBD1. This CDR3 has 14 residues. Germline CDR1 LNHDA, CDR2 SQIVND (reference sequence). V gave up 3 bases and J gave up 3 bases; unmatched junction bases: 3. The CDR3 loop is CASSMTGGIYEQYF. CDR3 nucleotide sequence: TGTGCCAGTAGTATGACAGGGGGGATCTACGAGCAGTACTTC. Drawing the rest from reference TRBV19 and TRBJ2-7, the complete variable domain is DGGITQSPKYLFRKEGQNVTLSCEQNLNHDAMYWYRQDPGQGLRLIYYSQIVNDFQKGDIAEGYSVSREKKESFPLTVTSAQKNPTAFYLCASSMTGGIYEQYFGPGTRLTVT.

This sequence joins TRBV9 and TRBJ1-3; D call uncertain. This CDR3 is 12 amino acids long. The V gene lost 4 bases and the J gene lost 4 bases, with 6 bases spanning the gap. Looked up from germline, CDR1 is SGDLS and CDR2 is YYNGEE. DNA of the CDR3: TGTGCCAGCAGCCCGGGAGGAAACACCATATATTTT. Amino acids: CASSPGGNTIYF.

This clonotype showed up just a few times. Compared with germline, one end of the junction differs, possibly owing to a read error. The gene calls are TRBV7-2 and TRBJ2-5, with 9 positions matching TRBD2. The germline CDR1 and CDR2 sequences are SGHTA and FQGNSA. This CDR3 has 16 residues. DNA of the CDR3: TGCGCCAGCAGCTTGGTACCTAGCGGGATTCGAGAGACCCAGTACTTC. It is translated as CASSLVPSGIRETQYF.

The chain links TRBV7-6 to TRBJ1-1; unclear D gene. In germline, CDR1 is SGHVS, CDR2 FNYEAQ. This CDR3 comprises 16 residues. V gave up 0 bases and J gave up 1 base, with 12 bases separating them. The CDR3 protein is CASSLAPTAGNTEAFF. DNA for the CDR3: TGTGCCAGCAGCTTAGCGCCGACGGCGGGGAACACTGAAGCTTTCTTT.

This sequence joins TRBV6-1 and TRBJ2-5; D could derive from TRBD1 or TRBD2 (7 bases each). Trimming left V 6 bases short and J 5 bases short, with 16 bases between. The germline V gene encodes CDR1 MNHNS and CDR2 SASEGT. The CDR3 is 14 amino acids. Here the CDR3 reads CASRNNRGGETQYF. CDR3 coding DNA: TGTGCCAGCAGAAACAACAGGGGAGGGGAGACCCAGTACTTC.

The chain has TRBV19 and TRBJ2-2; 10 bases map to TRBD1. Germline loops: CDR1 LNHDA, CDR2 SQIVND (reference sequence). The CDR3 runs 16 residues. Trimming at V came to 1 base and at J to 4 bases, leaving 3 bases not matched to a gene. CDR3: CASSIGTGGITGELFF. The CDR3 DNA follows: TGTGCCAGTAGTATAGGGACAGGGGGAATCACCGGGGAGCTGTTTTTT.

The V call is TRBV13, the J call TRBJ2-3; no clear D. The CDR3 runs to 14 residues. The germline CDR1 and CDR2 sequences are PRHDT and FYEKMQ (reference sequence). V lost 1 base and J 8 bases, leaving 13 bases between the germline ends. CDR3 in DNA: TGTGCCAGCAGCTTAGAGGGATGGGGTCTTACGCAGTATTTT. The encoded protein is CASSLEGWGLTQYF. Combining the CDR3 with reference TRBV13 and TRBJ2-3 gives the whole variable domain AAGVIQSPRHLIKEKRETATLKCYPIPRHDTVYWYQQGPGQDPQFLISFYEKMQSDKGSIPDRFSAQQFSDYHSELNMSSLELGDSALYFCASSLEGWGLTQYFGPGTRLTVL.

The CDR3, as DNA: TGTGCCAGCAGCTTAGGCTTTGTTGGCGGGGGGGGACTGTACCCTAGCACAGATACGCAGTATTTT. Translating gives CASSLGFVGGGGLYPSTDTQYF. The gene calls are TRBV11-3 and TRBJ2-3; 9 positions agree with TRBD2. Germline V CDR1 and CDR2: SGHNT, YENEEA. The CDR3 spans 22 residues. J was trimmed by 0 bases and V by 1 base; bases with no gene match: 20.

This clonotype turned up a few times. The V and J genes are TRBV30 and TRBJ1-6; no clear D gene. Trimming pared 0 bases from V and 9 bases from J, leaving 9 bases between. The CDR3 runs to 13 residues. From germline, CDR1 is GTSNPN and CDR2 SVGIG (reference sequence). The CDR3 sequence is CAWSVRGSSPLHF. The DNA of the CDR3 is TGTGCCTGGAGTGTACGTGGGAGTTCACCCCTCCACTTT.

The sample holds a few counts of this clonotype. The gene calls are TRBV12-3 or TRBV12-4 and TRBJ2-6; 10 nucleotides agree with TRBD1. This CDR3 spans 16 amino acids. With 6 bases clipped from V and 2 bases from J, the junction kept 4 bases outside the gene matches. In DNA, the CDR3 is TGTGCCAGCAGCTCCGGGACAGGGGCTGGGGCCAACGTCCTGACTTTC. Protein: CASSSGTGAGANVLTF.

Only a few counts were recorded for this clonotype. The chain couples TRBV10-3 to TRBJ1-1; possibly TRBD1 for D (6 bases). The V and J ends lost 5 bases and 7 bases respectively, with 11 bases between them. The CDR3 is 12 residues long. The germline gives CDR1 ENHRY, CDR2 SYGVKD. This CDR3 reads CAISPQGGEAFF. CDR3 bases: TGTGCCATCAGTCCACAGGGAGGTGAAGCTTTCTTT.

V is TRBV6-1 and J is TRBJ1-4; D gene uncertain. The CDR3 is made up of 13 amino acids. The germline V and J ends were trimmed by 0 bases and 7 bases, with 6 bases remaining between them. Germline CDR1 and CDR2: MNHNS and SASEGT. The DNA for the CDR3 is TGTGCCAGCAGTGAAGCGGGGATTGAAAAACTGTTTTTT. Amino acids: CASSEAGIEKLFF.

This clonotype was seen a few times. The chain combines TRBV7-9 with TRBJ1-1; D call uncertain. Germline CDR1 and CDR2: SEHNR and FQNEAQ (reference sequence). The CDR3 spans 12 residues. V lost 0 bases to trimming and J lost 8 bases, with 7 bases between them. The CDR3 bases are TGTGCCAGCAGCTTAGCGGGAGACGAAGCTTTCTTT. Translation: CASSLAGDEAFF.

This clonotype has only a few counts. This sequence joins TRBV6-5 and TRBJ2-6, with D unresolved. Germline V lookup: CDR1 MNHEY, CDR2 SVGAGI. This CDR3 contains 14 residues. Trimming removed 10 bases from V and 0 bases from J, with 10 bases in between. CDR3 DNA: TGTGCCACCGGCGGCAGCTCTGGGGCCAACGTCCTGACTTTC. Its translation: CATGGSSGANVLTF.

This clonotype was seen a few times. The gene calls are TRBV10-2 and TRBJ2-7; D might be TRBD2 (6 bases). Germline values: CDR1 WSHSY, CDR2 SAAADI. This CDR3 is 15 amino acids long. Trimming took 0 bases from V and 4 from J, leaving 13 bases between them. The CDR3 spells CASSESLAGSYEQYF. Here the CDR3 DNA reads TGCGCCAGCAGTGAGTCGTTGGCGGGGAGTTACGAGCAGTACTTC.

Points on this clonotype: The junction departs from the called germline gene at one end, perhaps through a read error. The rearrangement joins TRBV4-3 to TRBJ1-1; D remains unclear. The germline V gene has CDR1 LGHNA and CDR2 YSLEER. CDR3 length: 14 amino acids. CDR3 sequence (DNA): TGCGCCAGCAGCCAAGAGGGAGGGAAGGGAGAAGCTCTCTTT. Translated, it gives CASSQEGGKGEALF.

This clonotype was counted a few times. The chain uses TRBV20-1 and TRBJ2-1; tentative D call: TRBD1 (6 bases). The CDR3 consists of 13 residues. Germline V gives CDR1 DFQATT, CDR2 SNEGSKA (reference sequence). Trimming took 4 bases from V and 0 from J, leaving 7 bases between them. CDR3: CSATTGSYNEQFF. Written as DNA, the CDR3 is TGCAGTGCTACGACAGGCTCCTACAATGAGCAGTTCTTC.

The rearrangement uses TRBV5-6 and TRBJ1-2; D ambiguous. This CDR3 is 15 amino acids long. Trimming stripped 4 bases from V and 4 bases from J, with 17 bases between. CDR1 SGHDT and CDR2 YYEEEE come from the germline V gene. CDR3 region: CASSLSSGQVYGYTF. The DNA of the CDR3 is TGTGCCAGCAGCCTCTCTTCCGGGCAGGTCTATGGCTACACCTTC.

The V gene is TRBV2, the J gene TRBJ1-2; D perhaps matches TRBD1 (6 bases). With 5 bases removed from V and 5 bases from J, the gap between germline ends came to 18 bases. Per germline, CDR1 SNHLY and CDR2 FYNNEI. The CDR3 covers 15 residues. DNA of the CDR3: TGTGCCAGCAGTCCTATTTCGGGACACGCGTATGGCTACACCTTC. Amino acids: CASSPISGHAYGYTF.

A few counts support this clonotype. The chain carries TRBV7-7 and TRBJ1-1; no clear D. CDR1 and CDR2 (germline): SSHAT, FNYEAQ (reference sequence). This CDR3 contains 13 residues. The germline V and J ends were trimmed by 6 bases and 4 bases, with 12 bases remaining between them. CDR3 loop: CASSSQLSTEAFF. The CDR3 nucleotides read TGTGCCAGCAGTAGCCAGTTGAGCACTGAAGCTTTCTTT.

This clonotype was seen more than once but under ten times. The chain has TRBV7-2 and TRBJ2-7, with a tentative D call TRBD1 (5 bases). The CDR3 contains 13 residues. CDR1 is SGHTA and CDR2 is FQGNSA in the germline V gene. With 5 bases removed from V and 2 bases from J, the gap between germline ends came to 10 bases. The CDR3 DNA reads TGTGCCAGCAGCAAGGACAAAGCCTACGAGCAGTACTTC. Translating gives CASSKDKAYEQYF.

This clonotype was counted a single time. The chain uses TRBV2 and TRBJ2-3; D not certain. CDR3 length: 14 residues. CDR1 is SNHLY and CDR2 is FYNNEI in the germline V gene. The V end was cut by 7 bases, the J end by 0 bases, with 11 bases between. CDR3 region: CASTAAASTDTQYF. CDR3 sequence (DNA): TGTGCCAGCACGGCGGCCGCTAGCACAGATACGCAGTATTTT.

The rearrangement uses TRBV11-2 and TRBJ2-2; 7 nucleotides align to TRBD2. The CDR3 is 18 residues long. The J segment lost 2 bases and the V segment lost 6 bases, leaving 15 bases of the junction unmatched. Germline V CDR1 and CDR2: SGHAT, FQNNGV. CDR3 in DNA: TGTGCCAGCAGTGAAGCGGGATGGGGGGGGATAAACACCGGGGAGCTGTTTTTT. Amino acid sequence: CASSEAGWGGINTGELFF.

For this clonotype: The junction differs from germline at one of its ends, possibly a read error. The V gene is TRBV3-1, the J gene TRBJ2-7, with 8 bases identical to TRBD1. Germline lookup yields CDR1 LGHDT and CDR2 YNNKEL (reference sequence). The CDR3 extends over 18 amino acids. The chain's CDR3 is CASSQDPGPSDRGLGLDF. In nucleotides, the CDR3 is TGTGCCAGCAGCCAAGATCCGGGGCCATCCGACAGGGGTCTAGGATTAGACTTC.

This clonotype was counted between two and nine times. The rearrangement uses TRBV29-1 and TRBJ2-5; 7 bases map to TRBD2. Germline V CDR1 and CDR2: SQVTM, ANQGSEA. CDR3 size: 15 residues. J lost 4 bases, V lost 3 bases, and 11 bases had no gene match. The CDR3 loop is CSVEGGAGWVETQYF. The CDR3 DNA reads TGCAGCGTTGAGGGGGGAGCGGGGTGGGTAGAGACCCAGTACTTC.

The chain links TRBV20-1 to TRBJ1-3; tentatively, D is TRBD1 (5 bases). V lost 6 bases and J lost 8, with 11 bases in between. This CDR3 is 11 amino acids long. The germline gives CDR1 DFQATT, CDR2 SNEGSKA (reference sequence). DNA for the CDR3: TGCAGTGCCAGCCTGGGGGACACCATATATTTT. Protein product: CSASLGDTIYF.